The 17 T cell receptor beta chains below all came from one sample that was sequenced in a study of cytomegalovirus exposure and HLA in healthy donors. PCR amplification relied on 60 Vbeta primers (plus 13 Jbeta primers). Sequenced by immunoSEQ multiplex PCR; TCRdb stores in-frame clones only, minus some. The sample includes approximately 170,000 clones, about four fifths of them seen just once. The sample was PBMCs. Receptors were obtained from a woman in her forties or fifties in good health and CMV-seronegative.

This clone has more than one count but fewer than ten. The CDR3 sequence is CASSSGGREGLWNEQFF. For the CDR3, the DNA is TGTGCCAGCAGCTCTGGGGGGCGGGAGGGCCTATGGAATGAGCAGTTCTTC. This rearrangement joins TRBV11-1 to TRBJ2-1, with 9 bases identical to TRBD2. The CDR3 covers 17 residues. CDR1 and CDR2 (germline): SGHAT, FQDESV (reference sequence). With V trimmed by 4 bases and J by 7 bases, 14 bases remained unmatched.

J is TRBJ2-5 and V is TRBV7-9; 10 bases fit TRBD1. The germline CDR1 and CDR2 sequences are SEHNR and FQNEAQ (reference sequence). The junction had 8 bases not matched to a gene; V was cut back by 3 bases and J by 1 base. The CDR3 length is 17 residues. CDR3 sequence: CASSLDRDRGLQETQYF. CDR3 bases: TGTGCCAGCAGCTTGGACCGGGACAGGGGACTCCAAGAGACCCAGTACTTC.

The rearrangement uses TRBV2 and TRBJ2-5; D uncertain. The V end was cut by 8 bases, the J end by 2 bases, with 15 bases between. CDR1 is SNHLY, CDR2 FYNNEI, per germline. The CDR3 consists of 14 residues. As DNA, the CDR3 is TGTGCCAGCTGCCGGTCCGAATTACAAGAGACCCAGTACTTC. This translates into CASCRSELQETQYF.

This clone was seen only once. The sample has other DNA sequences that encode this CDR3 too. This chain links TRBV10-3 with TRBJ2-7; 13 bases are shared with TRBD2. The V and J ends lost 2 bases and 10 bases, in that order; junction bases with no gene match: 11. The CDR3 length is 16 residues. CDR1 is ENHRY, CDR2 SYGVKD, per germline. This chain's CDR3 is CAISEGTSGIPMEQYF. CDR3 in DNA: TGTGCCATCAGTGAGGGGACTAGCGGGATACCCATGGAACAGTACTTC.

The rearrangement uses TRBV7-8 and TRBJ1-5; 7 bases match TRBD1. CDR1 SGHVS and CDR2 FQNEAQ come from the germline V gene. V shed 5 bases and J 3 bases; nucleotides not matched to a gene: 7. CDR3 length: 15 residues. CDR3 sequence: CASSRLGTVNQPQHF. CDR3 in DNA: TGTGCCAGCAGCCGTCTGGGGACAGTCAATCAGCCCCAGCATTTT.

The gene calls are TRBV28 and TRBJ2-2; no firm D call. The CDR3 length is 13 residues. Germline CDR1 reads MDHEN; CDR2 reads SYDVKM. The V end lost 8 bases, the J end lost 7 bases, and 14 bases lay between the germline ends. CDR3: CASGLPRFGELFF. The CDR3 nucleotides read TGTGCCAGCGGATTGCCTAGGTTCGGGGAGCTGTTTTTT.

This sequence joins TRBV30 and TRBJ1-2; TRBD1 might be the D (6 bases). In germline, CDR1 is GTSNPN, CDR2 SVGIG (reference sequence). V lost 7 bases and J lost 5, with 20 bases in between. The CDR3 totals 14 residues. This chain's CDR3 is CASPRGGGEYGYTF. Here the CDR3 DNA reads TGTGCCTCCCCGAGGGGGGGTGGCGAATATGGCTACACCTTC.

This chain joins TRBV5-5 and TRBJ1-1; possible D gene TRBD1, 5 bases. Germline CDR1 reads SGHKS; CDR2 reads YYEKEE (reference sequence). CDR3 length: 13 amino acids. V lost 7 bases and J lost 4, with 14 bases in between. In DNA, the CDR3 is TGTGCCAGCTTTAGCGGGGGGTCCACTGAAGCTTTCTTT. Translated, it gives CASFSGGSTEAFF.

This chain links TRBV5-1 with TRBJ1-3, with D perhaps matching TRBD1 (6 bases). The germline CDR1 and CDR2 sequences are SGHRS and YFSETQ. This CDR3 is 14 amino acids long. V was clipped by 0 bases and J by 3 bases, with 7 bases between them. The CDR3 sequence is CASSLAGVGNTIYF. DNA for the CDR3: TGCGCCAGCAGCTTGGCAGGGGTTGGAAACACCATATATTTT.

This chain links TRBV2 with TRBJ2-1; 11 nucleotides match TRBD1. V trimming: 7 bases; J trimming: 7 bases; junction bases outside the gene matches: 6. The CDR3 runs 14 residues. Per germline, CDR1 SNHLY and CDR2 FYNNEI. CDR3 residues: CASIADRGQNEQFF. CDR3 nucleotide sequence: TGTGCCAGCATCGCGGACAGGGGGCAAAATGAGCAGTTCTTC.

This chain links TRBV4-2 with TRBJ2-1, with 7 bases lining up with TRBD1. There are 18 residues in the CDR3. The germline V gene has CDR1 LGHNA and CDR2 YNFKEQ. V shed 3 bases and J 2 bases; nucleotides not matched to a gene: 13. The CDR3 here is CASSQRDSDPWAYNEQFF. The CDR3 nucleotides are TGTGCCAGCAGCCAGAGGGACAGTGACCCCTGGGCCTACAATGAGCAGTTCTTC.

The rearrangement uses TRBV19 and TRBJ2-7, with D perhaps matching TRBD1 (6 bases). Trimming pared 8 bases from V and 5 bases from J, leaving 19 bases between. This CDR3 region has 14 residues. The germline gives CDR1 LNHDA, CDR2 SQIVND (reference sequence). The CDR3 sequence is CASSSTGNNHEQYF. CDR3 nucleotide sequence: TGTGCCAGTTCCTCAACAGGGAATAACCACGAGCAGTACTTC.

The chain links TRBV2 to TRBJ1-1, with D unclear. Germline CDR1 is SNHLY and CDR2 is FYNNEI. The CDR3 is 15 amino acids. With 3 bases removed from V and 4 bases from J, the gap between germline ends came to 15 bases. The CDR3: CASSEVGFSGTEAFF. CDR3 nucleotides: TGTGCCAGCAGTGAGGTCGGTTTCTCGGGCACTGAAGCTTTCTTT.

The chain links TRBV19 to TRBJ1-5; D remains ambiguous. This CDR3 contains 16 residues. Germline V gene lookup returns CDR1 LNHDA and CDR2 SQIVND (reference sequence). Trimming removed 1 base from V and 0 bases from J, with 10 bases in between. In nucleotides, the CDR3 is TGTGCCAGTAGTATAGCAGGAGGGTATAGCAATCAGCCCCAGCATTTT. Translating gives CASSIAGGYSNQPQHF.

This clone was found once. The chain joins TRBV18 to TRBJ2-3; maybe TRBD2 (6 bases). V was clipped by 0 bases and J by 1 base, with 11 bases between them. This CDR3 comprises 16 residues. CDR1 is KGHSH, CDR2 LQKENI, per germline. CDR3 coding DNA: TGTGCCAGCTCACCACCTCGGAAGCGGGGCACAGATACGCAGTATTTT. Its translation: CASSPPRKRGTDTQYF.

This clone has only a few counts. The V and J genes are TRBV7-2 and TRBJ2-1; 12 bases map to TRBD2. CDR3 length equals 17 residues. Trimming took 3 bases from V and 7 from J; bases not matched to a gene: 10. Per the germline V gene, CDR1 is SGHTA and CDR2 is FQGNSA. The CDR3 nucleotides read TGTGCCAGCAGCTTTGAGCTAGCGGGAGGGCCGGGGAATGAGCAGTTCTTC. Protein: CASSFELAGGPGNEQFF.

The chain is built from TRBV5-8 and TRBJ1-2; no firm D call. V gave up 0 bases and J gave up 5 bases, with 8 bases separating them. This CDR3 region has 13 residues. Germline assignment: CDR1 SGHTS and CDR2 YDEGEE. Written as DNA, the CDR3 is TGTGCCAGCAGCTTGGCCCCAGTTTATGGCTACACCTTC. Translating gives CASSLAPVYGYTF.